A selection of T cell receptor beta chains follows, all from one sample in a study of shared clonotypes between healthy human individuals. TCRdb's copy holds only in-frame clones and misses some; the assay was immunoSEQ multiplex PCR. The sample consists of some 500,000 clones, 95% to 96% of them appearing once. Sequenced material: naive CD4+ T cells sorted from blood. The receptor source for this set is a woman aged 30 to 39 in good health. CDR3s include the opening cysteine and the closing phenylalanine or tryptophan. The D gene is left open where the match is weak. The size entry is marked missing in some rows and otherwise reads once, few, many or a size class.

V: TRBV6-5; size: once; J: TRBJ1-2; length: 16; D: NA; CDR3: CASSYIVSGARNGYTF; DNA: TGTGCCAGCAGTTACATCGTTTCGGGGGCGCGGAATGGCTACACCTTC
V: TRBV11-2; size: once; J: TRBJ1-1; length: 10; D: NA; CDR3: CASSLDGAFF; DNA: TGTGCCAGCAGCTTAGATGGGGCTTTCTTT
V: TRBV11-2; size: NA; J: TRBJ2-7; length: 17; D: TRBD2; CDR3: CASSLDTAGGRPYEQYF; DNA: TGTGCCAGCAGCTTAGATACTGCGGGAGGGCGGCCCTACGAGCAGTACTTC
V: TRBV19; size: NA; J: TRBJ2-1; length: 14; D: TRBD2; CDR3: CASSLAGPVGEQFF; DNA: TGTGCCAGTTCCCTAGCGGGACCGGTTGGGGAGCAGTTCTTC
V: TRBV4-2; size: once; J: TRBJ2-1; length: 16; D: TRBD2; CDR3: CASSLRAGGPRDEQFF; DNA: TGTGCCAGCAGCCTCCGGGCGGGAGGGCCTAGGGATGAGCAGTTCTTC
V: TRBV29-1; size: NA; J: TRBJ2-7; length: 12; D: TRBD1; CDR3: CSVGGTVYEQYF; DNA: TGCAGCGTTGGGGGGACAGTCTACGAGCAGTACTTC
V: TRBV27; size: NA; J: TRBJ1-1; length: 14; D: NA; CDR3: CASSWDGSNTEAFF; DNA: TGTGCCAGCAGTTGGGACGGCTCGAACACTGAAGCTTTCTTT
V: TRBV27; size: NA; J: TRBJ1-2; length: 15; D: TRBD1; CDR3: CASSVAGRTGYGYTF; DNA: TGTGCCAGCAGCGTCGCAGGTCGGACAGGCTATGGCTACACCTTC
V: TRBV9; size: NA; J: TRBJ2-2; length: 14; D: NA; CDR3: CASSSVIGSGELFF; DNA: TGTGCCAGCAGCTCGGTGATTGGGTCCGGGGAGCTGTTTTTT
V: TRBV6-5; size: NA; J: TRBJ2-1; length: 15; D: TRBD2; CDR3: CASTQTSGRVYEQFF; DNA: TGTGCCAGCACCCAGACTAGCGGGAGGGTGTATGAGCAGTTCTTC